The sequence of this T cell receptor beta chain was determined in a study of identical twins (dated by TCRdb to the mid-2010s). With regard to the full study: To test whether fetal clonotypes persist, this study deep-sequenced TCR alpha and beta repertoires from monozygotic twins, from unrelated adults of various ages, and from cord blood. Replicate twin experiments were performed at different times using different library preparation protocols to rule out contamination.

The junction shows trimming of 5 bases on V and 1 base on J, plus 11 bases between the germline ends. Including cysteine and phenylalanine, the CDR3 has 14 amino acids. Solely the CDR3 DNA is kept, with 42 bases framed from the first base. Looking up the germline V gene (reference sequence) yields CDR1 SEHNR and CDR2 FQNEAQ. All donors were healthy Caucasians. Three pairs of female monozygotic twins, all aged about 18 to 30 years, made up the twin cohort. The RNA used for TCR libraries was isolated from peripheral blood mononuclear cells. The paper's findings and limits, for the study overall: Excess twin sharing in beta out-of-frame sequences was weaker because fewer shared sequences lowered the signal-to-noise ratio. Compared with coincidental sharing between unrelated individuals, an excess of low generation-probability sequences was observed among out-of-frame TCR alpha sequences shared between twins. Invariant T cells such as MAIT and iNKT could partly confound zero-insertion analyses, though diverse VJ usage argued against this for most clonotypes. In monozygotic twins, out-of-frame TCR alpha sharing was systematically underestimated by recombination models, although the models agreed with sharing between unrelated individuals. Abundant cord blood beta clonotypes carried fewer insertions; young adult naive repertoires showed a weaker similar trend, while memory repertoires showed none. Because the same donors could not be followed over many years, conclusions were based on cross-sectional statistical analysis.

Library method: 5' RACE. The sequencer was an Illumina HiSeq 2000. Template switching introduced a universal primer binding site; the final cDNA contained a unique molecular identifier, enabling accurate counting of TCR cDNA molecules. First-strand cDNA for TCR alpha and beta chains was synthesized from specific primers in the conserved constant-segment region. To control for contamination, every cDNA library carried two barcodes: a SMART-Mk sample barcode plus Illumina barcodes. TruSeq adapter sequences and Illumina sample barcodes were added in two successive PCR steps. TCR alpha and beta cDNA libraries were sequenced on the Illumina HiSeq platform with custom primers. The study's processing was this. MiGEC processed the raw reads to extract unique molecular identifiers, while MiXCR was used to determine the CDR3 positions. Recombination models were inferred per individual with the repgenHMM and IGoR tools using an EM algorithm. Shared clonotype analysis was performed with the tcR package in R, normalizing sharing by the product of cloneset sizes. To study raw recombination without the effects of thymic and clonal selection, out-of-frame nonproductive sequences were analyzed. TCRdb ran its own pipeline on the public reads, namely fastp trimming at Q25 and MiXCR clone calling, and kept in-frame beta chains. Rows with a matching CDR3 protein are joined into one entry that keeps the most common DNA and genes. In this record, the V and J calls reflect TCRdb's handling and not the investigators' own analysis. This sample holds a few hundred thousand distinct CDR3 sequences; 9.6% were observed only once. The ten most abundant clones make up 2.5% to 3.5% of the sample.

This clonotype was seen many times. This clone's antigen is unknown. The sample holds no much larger clone one base away, and base qualities are not on file. These data also formed part of another study, on yellow fever vaccine responses in identical twins. That second publication adds: The T cell response to vaccination in identical twins was reported by the authors to appear partly convergent and partly personalized. In the study, vaccine-responding T cell clones were precisely tracked in identical twins.

Sequenced input: PBMCs. The receptor chain draws on TRBV7-9 and TRBJ2-5; a confident D gene designation cannot be given. The sequence derives from a woman in her late teens or twenties in good health. The CDR3: CASSTSGRQETQYF. The DNA reads as follows: TGTGCCAGCAGCACCAGTGGACGCCAAGAGACCCAGTACTTC.